This is a list of T cell receptor beta chains from one sample in a study of shared clonotypes between healthy human individuals. Some clones are missing from TCRdb's copy, which holds only in-frame ones; the method was immunoSEQ multiplex PCR. Among about 2.2 million clones, roughly 95% were seen once, and the ten largest hold about 1.7%. The sequenced sample was naive CD8+ T cells from PBMCs. The receptors come from a man younger than 30 in good health. Some clones in this sample may be carry-over from other donors' samples. Each CDR3 is given with its conserved first and last residue. The D gene is left open where the match is weak. Clone size is stated in some rows and not others, as once, few, many or a class when expanded.

.	.	TRBV30	TRBJ2-2	TGTGCCTGGAGTGTACAACCGGGAGTAGGGACCGGGGAGCTGTTTTTT	CAWSVQPGVGTGELFF
.	.	TRBV9	TRBJ2-2	TGTGCCAGCAGCGTAGGGTGGACCGGGGAGCTGTTTTTT	CASSVGWTGELFF
.	.	TRBV7-9	TRBJ2-7	TGTGCCAGCAGCTCCTTCGACCACGAGCAGTACTTC	CASSSFDHEQYF
.	TRBD2	TRBV19	TRBJ2-1	TGTGCCAGTAGCCCCGGGGGTAGCGGGGACTCCTACAATGAGCAGTTCTTC	CASSPGGSGDSYNEQFF
.	.	TRBV19	TRBJ2-1	TGTGCCAGTAGTATTTCAAGGGGGGGCTCCTACAATGAGCAGTTCTTC	CASSISRGGSYNEQFF
.	.	TRBV7-2	TRBJ2-7	TGTGCCAGCAGCTCGGACAGACCCTACGAGCAGTACTTC	CASSSDRPYEQYF
.	TRBD2	TRBV13	TRBJ2-3	TGTGCCAGCAGCTTAGGTAGCGGGAGCACAGATACGCAGTATTTT	CASSLGSGSTDTQYF
.	TRBD1	TRBV15	TRBJ2-2	TGTGCCACCAGCAGCGACAGGGCGAACACCGGGGAGCTGTTTTTT	CATSSDRANTGELFF
.	.	TRBV7-8	TRBJ2-7	TGTGCCAGCAGCGCCAATGCCGAGCAGTACTTC	CASSANAEQYF
.	.	TRBV7-9	TRBJ2-3	TGTGCCAGCAGCTTAGTCCGGAGCACAGATACGCAGTATTTT	CASSLVRSTDTQYF
.	TRBD1	TRBV6-4	TRBJ2-7	TGTGCCAGCAGAAAAAACAGGGGGCCCCTTTCCTACGAGCAGTACTTC	CASRKNRGPLSYEQYF
.	.	TRBV27	TRBJ1-4	TGTGCCAGCAGTTTATCCGGGGGGAGGGAAAAACTGTTTTTT	CASSLSGGREKLFF
.	.	TRBV4-3	TRBJ2-5	TGCGCCAGCAGCCCCCCGGGGCGGCGGACCCAGTACTTC	CASSPPGRRTQYF
few	TRBD1	TRBV2	TRBJ1-1	TGTGCCAGCAGTCCCGGGACAGGGGGTCAGAAAGCTTTCTTT	CASSPGTGGQKAFF
.	.	TRBV7-6	TRBJ1-3	TGTGCCAGCAGCTTAGGGGAAGGAAACACCATATATTTT	CASSLGEGNTIYF
.	TRBD2	TRBV4-3	TRBJ2-1	TGCGCCAGCAGCCAAGTGTGGGCGGGAGGGGACAATGAGCAGTTCTTC	CASSQVWAGGDNEQFF
.	TRBD2	TRBV15	TRBJ2-1	TGTGCCACCAGCAGGGGCGGGAGTATCCACAATGAGCAGTTCTTC	CATSRGGSIHNEQFF
.	TRBD1	TRBV7-9	TRBJ1-2	TGTGCCAGCAGCGGAAAACCGGGGGACAGGGGGCACGACTATGGCTACACCTTC	CASSGKPGDRGHDYGYTF
.	.	TRBV6-5	TRBJ2-7	TGTGCCAGCAGTTACACGCAGAACGCCTACGAGCAGTACTTC	CASSYTQNAYEQYF
.	TRBD1	TRBV19	TRBJ2-5	TGTGCCAGTAGTATGACAGGGGAGGTGCCGAACCAAGAGACCCAGTACTTC	CASSMTGEVPNQETQYF
.	.	TRBV2	TRBJ2-2	TGTGCCAGCAGTGTAGGGCTTAACACCGGGGAGCTGTTTTTT	CASSVGLNTGELFF
.	.	TRBV28	TRBJ2-6	TGTGCCAGCAGTACCAACTGGGAAACTGGGGCCAACGTCCTGACTTTC	CASSTNWETGANVLTF
once	TRBD1	TRBV6-1	TRBJ1-1	TGTGCCAGCAGTATATTACAGGGGTGGAACACTGAAGCTTTCTTT	CASSILQGWNTEAFF
few	.	TRBV14	TRBJ1-1	TGTGCCAGCAGCCAAGAGAGGGGGACTGAAGCTTTCTTT	CASSQERGTEAFF
.	TRBD1	TRBV5-1	TRBJ1-1	TGCGCCAGCAGCTCGGACAGGGGGCTTGTGAACACTGAAGCTTTCTTT	CASSSDRGLVNTEAFF
.	TRBD1	TRBV7-8	TRBJ2-5	TGTGCCAGCAGCTTAGGTGCAGGGGGCGCAGAGACCCAGTACTTC	CASSLGAGGAETQYF
once	.	TRBV4-1	TRBJ1-2	TGCGCCAGCAGCCAAGGGGCAAGTAGAGGGTATGGCTACACCTTC	CASSQGASRGYGYTF
.	TRBD2	TRBV27	TRBJ2-3	TGTGCCAGCAGTTCCAGGGCGGGGGCAGATACGCAGTATTTT	CASSSRAGADTQYF
.	.	TRBV6-6	TRBJ2-1	TGTGCCAGTCAGGGCGGGGAGCTGAATGAGCAGTTCTTC	CASQGGELNEQFF
.	.	TRBV28	TRBJ2-3	TGTGCCAGCAGTCCAGGTGTGGGCCGGCGGTGGGATACGCAGTATTTT	CASSPGVGRRWDTQYF
.	TRBD2	TRBV9	TRBJ2-1	TGTGCCAGCAGCATATCCGGGACTAGCGGGAACCATGAGCAGTTCTTC	CASSISGTSGNHEQFF
.	TRBD2	TRBV28	TRBJ2-1	TGTGCCAGCAGTTTACGGTCTAGCGGGAGGGCATATGAGCAGTTCTTC	CASSLRSSGRAYEQFF
.	TRBD1	TRBV7-9	TRBJ2-7	TGTGCCAGCAGCGGCCGGGACAGGGCCTACGAGCAGTACTTC	CASSGRDRAYEQYF
.	.	TRBV5-6	TRBJ2-6	TGTGCCAGCAGACGCTCCCGGGGTTTGGACTCTGGGGCCAACGTCCTGACTTTC	CASRRSRGLDSGANVLTF
.	.	TRBV6-1	TRBJ2-3	TGTGCCAGCAGTGAAGAGTCGGCCAGGATTGGAGATACGCAGTATTTT	CASSEESARIGDTQYF
.	.	TRBV4-1	TRBJ1-1	TGCGCCAGCAGCCAAGAAAGGGACCGATTGATGAACACTGAAGCTTTCTTT	CASSQERDRLMNTEAFF
.	.	TRBV19	TRBJ2-7	TGTGCCAGTAGTATAGAAGGTGCCCGGGGTCCCTACGAGCAGTACTTC	CASSIEGARGPYEQYF